One and the same sample provided the 10 T cell receptor beta chains below, sequenced in a study of response to subunit inactivated influenza vaccine. TCRdb called the RT-PCR reads again in MiXCR, with one record for every CDR3 protein. The sample comprises about 650,000 distinct CDR3 sequences, around 16% of which are singletons, and around 10% rests with the top ten. Material: PBMCs from blood, obtained 11 to 12 days after vaccination. The receptors were gathered from a man between 45 and 60 years old who received an inactivated influenza vaccine.

This clonotype was seen only a few times. The J gene is TRBJ1-5, the V gene TRBV24-1; maybe TRBD1 (5 bases). The CDR3 has 16 amino acids. Trimming left V 0 bases short and J 0 bases short, with 8 bases between. Germline V gene data show CDR1 as KGHDR and CDR2 as SFDVKD. The CDR3, as DNA: TGTGCCACCAGTGATTTGTCGGGGGATAGCAATCAGCCCCAGCATTTT. It specifies CATSDLSGDSNQPQHF.

This sequence joins TRBV20-1 and TRBJ1-1, with D hard to call. Germline CDR1 is DFQATT and CDR2 is SNEGSKA (reference sequence). Trimming shortened V by 6 bases and J by 4 bases, and 21 bases separated the two germline ends. This CDR3 contains 15 residues. The CDR3 protein is CSAPRLGGGGTEAFF. CDR3 DNA sequence: TGCAGTGCCCCGAGGTTGGGAGGAGGAGGCACTGAAGCTTTCTTT.

This clonotype was seen only once. V gene TRBV19 combines with J gene TRBJ1-5; D is perhaps TRBD1 (5 bases). Germline CDR1 LNHDA, CDR2 SQIVND (reference sequence). The CDR3 covers 12 residues. Trimming took off 7 bases at V and 5 bases at J, with 9 bases between the two ends. CDR3 protein: CASTRGDQPQHF. As DNA, the CDR3 is TGTGCCAGTACTAGGGGAGATCAGCCCCAGCATTTT.

This clonotype has more than one count but fewer than ten. The chain carries TRBV6-5 and TRBJ2-4; D unclear. Germline V lookup: CDR1 MNHEY, CDR2 SVGAGI. V lost 2 bases, J lost 1 base, and 9 bases lay in between. The CDR3 has 15 amino acids. The CDR3, as DNA: TGTGCCAGCAGTTACGACAAAGGGGCCAAAAACATTCAGTACTTC. Its translation: CASSYDKGAKNIQYF.

This clonotype was counted between two and nine times. The rearrangement uses TRBV27 and TRBJ1-6; 9 positions agree with TRBD1. Germline V gene lookup returns CDR1 MNHEY and CDR2 SMNVEV (reference sequence). The CDR3 extends over 15 amino acids. V dropped 5 bases and J dropped 12; count of bases not matched to a gene: 11. The DNA of the CDR3 is TGTGCCAGCAGTGCCCAACAGGGGGCGAAGCTACCCCTCCACTTT. Protein product: CASSAQQGAKLPLHF.

This clonotype was counted between two and nine times. J is TRBJ2-2 and V is TRBV6-5; 8 bases are a match to TRBD1. CDR1 is MNHEY and CDR2 is SVGAGI in the germline V gene. The CDR3 sequence is 17 residues long. Losses at the gene ends were 2 bases for V and 5 bases for J; bases not matched to a gene: 10. The CDR3, as DNA: TGTGCCAGCAGTTACAACAGGGGGAAAATAAGGACCGGGGAGCTGTTTTTT. It encodes CASSYNRGKIRTGELFF.

This clonotype was recorded a few times. This chain links TRBV5-5 with TRBJ2-7; no reliable D call. Germline lookup yields CDR1 SGHKS and CDR2 YYEKEE (reference sequence). The CDR3 runs 12 residues. Trimming took off 0 bases at V and 5 bases at J, with 6 bases between the two ends. CDR3 protein: CASSLEYDEQYF. CDR3 DNA: TGTGCCAGCAGCTTGGAGTACGACGAGCAGTACTTC. Complete variable domain (other parts from reference TRBV5-5 and TRBJ2-7): DAGVTQSPTHLIKTRGQQVTLRCSPISGHKSVSWYQQVLGQGPQFIFQYYEKEERGRGNFPDRFSARQFPNYSSELNVNALLLGDSALYLCASSLEYDEQYFGPGTRLTVT.

The rearrangement links TRBV7-2 to TRBJ2-2, with 9 bases identical to TRBD1. This CDR3 comprises 16 residues. CDR1 is SGHTA and CDR2 is FQGNSA in the germline V gene. The V gene end was trimmed by 1 base and the J gene end by 6 bases; junction bases not matched to a gene: 6. The CDR3 DNA reads as TGTGCCAGCAGCTTAGGAACAGGGGGCGCGGCCGGGGAGCTGTTTTTT. Its translation is CASSLGTGGAAGELFF.

This clonotype turned up a few times. The chain combines TRBV4-2 with TRBJ2-3; no reliable D call. The germline V gene has CDR1 LGHNA and CDR2 YNFKEQ. The CDR3 extends over 14 amino acids. V gave up 0 bases and J gave up 2 bases, with 6 bases separating them. CDR3 amino acids: CASSQDQLTDTQYF. The CDR3 coding sequence is TGTGCCAGCAGCCAAGATCAACTCACAGATACGCAGTATTTT.

This clonotype has a handful of counts. The chain links TRBV10-3 to TRBJ1-2; TRBD1 is a possible D gene (6 bases). CDR1 is ENHRY, CDR2 SYGVKD, per germline. The CDR3 is 11 residues long. V lost 4 bases, J lost 7 bases, and 7 bases lay in between. CDR3 DNA: TGTGCCATCAGTGGGGGGGCTGGCTACACCTTC. Translation: CAISGGAGYTF.